This TCR beta chain is drawn from a study of blood T cell repertoires in COVID-19. Study as a whole: The cDNA or gDNA used as material had been derived from T cells, B-cell-depleted T cells, or PBMCs.

Trimming stripped 3 bases from V and 4 bases from J, with 11 bases between. Germline CDR1 LNHDA, CDR2 SQIVND (reference sequence). CDR3 length: 14 amino acids. Across 24 US areas, participants ranged in age from 18 to 89 years. Per the study methods: Reference gene primer amplification yielded estimated nucleated cell counts. The method was immunoSEQ multiplex PCR; TCRdb's version includes in-frame clones alone and lacks a portion of them. The V and J calls and clone size come from that table; D and trimming were worked out from the DNA. The table includes 200,000 or so clones, 88% detected once. Material: PBMCs or T cells enriched from blood (not recorded which). This TCR derives from a woman aged 40 to 50 with acute COVID-19. The chain joins TRBV19 to TRBJ2-3; TRBD2 is a possible D gene (7 bases). The CDR3 spells CASSIEGGADTQYF. The CDR3 coding sequence is TGTGCCAGTAGTATTGAGGGGGGGGCAGATACGCAGTATTTT. Drawing the rest from reference TRBV19 and TRBJ2-3, the complete variable domain is DGGITQSPKYLFRKEGQNVTLSCEQNLNHDAMYWYRQDPGQGLRLIYYSQIVNDFQKGDIAEGYSVSREKKESFPLTVTSAQKNPTAFYLCASSIEGGADTQYFGPGTRLTVL.